Below are 21 T cell receptor beta chains sequenced from a single sample in a study of T cells in Graves' hyperthyroidism and ophthalmopathy. RNA transcripts were the template for amplifying TCR beta CDR3 regions. The HTBI set primed first-round TCR CDR3 RT-PCR. TCRdb used MiXCR to reprocess the multiplex PCR reads, holding one entry per CDR3 protein. The sample lists roughly 380,000 distinct CDR3 sequences; 13% were seen once. The sequenced material came from blood. These receptors originate from a man in his thirties or forties with Graves' hyperthyroidism that later progressed to Graves' ophthalmopathy.

There are many counts of this clonotype. The chain carries TRBV6-1 and TRBJ1-5; 7 positions match TRBD1. The V and J ends lost 7 bases and 2 bases, in that order; junction bases with no gene match: 8. Germline loops: CDR1 MNHNS, CDR2 SASEGT. CDR3 length equals 15 residues. CDR3 loop: CASKAGGGGNQPQHF. In DNA form, the CDR3 reads TGTGCCAGCAAGGCAGGGGGAGGAGGCAATCAGCCCCAGCATTTT.

This clonotype was counted at least ten times. This sequence joins TRBV20-1 and TRBJ2-7; 8 positions match TRBD2. The CDR3 has 15 amino acids. Germline V gene lookup returns CDR1 DFQATT and CDR2 SNEGSKA (reference sequence). The V and J ends lost 3 bases and 2 bases, in that order; junction bases with no gene match: 9. This CDR3 is CSARPPGGPPYEQYF. CDR3 DNA: TGCAGTGCTAGGCCCCCGGGGGGGCCCCCCTACGAGCAGTACTTC.

In this sample, this clonotype turned up many times. This rearrangement joins TRBV28 to TRBJ1-1, with TRBD1 matching over 9 bases. V dropped 3 bases and J dropped 5; count of bases not matched to a gene: 13. The CDR3 consists of 17 residues. Germline V gene data show CDR1 as MDHEN and CDR2 as SYDVKM. The CDR3, as DNA: TGTGCCAGCAGTTTGCCCATCACAGGGGGCCGAGCGACTGAAGCTTTCTTT. This encodes CASSLPITGGRATEAFF.

This clonotype was counted ten times or more. The CDR3 DNA sequence: TGTGCCAGCAGCCAAGTGGGACGCGAGCAGTACTTC. The encoded protein is CASSQVGREQYF. The gene calls are TRBV3-1 and TRBJ2-7; D tentatively reads TRBD1 or TRBD2 (5 bases each). Germline V lookup: CDR1 LGHDT, CDR2 YNNKEL (reference sequence). CDR3 size: 12 residues. Trimming removed 1 base from V and 6 bases from J, with 7 bases in between.

This clonotype was counted at least ten times. This chain connects TRBV12-3 or TRBV12-4 to TRBJ2-5; 8 nucleotides agree with TRBD2. Trimming removed 4 bases from V and 5 bases from J; junction bases left unmatched: 9. The CDR3 is made up of 15 amino acids. Here the CDR3 reads CASSSRGGSGETQYF. In DNA form, the CDR3 reads TGTGCCAGCAGTTCACGGGGGGGCTCGGGGGAGACCCAGTACTTC.

This clonotype was observed a single time. The gene calls are TRBV5-1 and TRBJ1-1; tentative D call: TRBD1 (6 bases). CDR3 length: 15 amino acids. In germline, CDR1 is SGHRS, CDR2 YFSETQ. V was clipped by 3 bases and J by 0 bases, with 12 bases between them. Here the CDR3 reads CASSSDRHMNTEAFF. CDR3 nucleotides: TGCGCCAGCAGCTCGGACAGACACATGAACACTGAAGCTTTCTTT.

On this clonotype: A read error may account for a junction end that differs from germline. The chain employs TRBV30 and TRBJ2-3; no clear D. The CDR3 consists of 14 residues. CDR1 and CDR2 (germline): GTSNPN, SVGIG (reference sequence). CDR3 coding DNA: TGTGTCTGGATGGTGAAGGGAAGGTCAGATACGCAGTATTTT. Encoded protein: CVWMVKGRSDTQYF.

This clonotype came up many times. V gene TRBV12-3 or TRBV12-4 combines with J gene TRBJ2-2; unclear D gene. V was cut by 6 bases and J by 1 base, with 6 bases left in between. The CDR3 is 13 residues long. The CDR3 DNA is TGTGCCAGCAGCTTGGGGAACACCGGGGAGCTGTTTTTT. Translated: CASSLGNTGELFF.

This clonotype has a count of ten or more. V is TRBV7-9 and J is TRBJ2-7; D is uncertain. The V end lost 1 base, the J end lost 3 bases, and 10 bases lay between the germline ends. CDR3 length: 14 residues. Germline CDR1 reads SEHNR; CDR2 reads FQNEAQ (reference sequence). CDR3 amino acids: CASSLGPGSYEQYF. The DNA for the CDR3 is TGTGCCAGCAGCTTAGGTCCAGGAAGCTACGAGCAGTACTTC.

A few counts support this clonotype. This chain uses TRBV6-5 with TRBJ2-5, with D perhaps matching TRBD2 (5 bases). The CDR3 has 15 amino acids. Trimming left V 2 bases short and J 5 bases short, with 15 bases between. CDR1 is MNHEY and CDR2 is SVGAGI in the germline V gene. The CDR3 nucleotides are TGTGCCAGCAGTTACGGGCCCCGGCGCGGGGAGACCCAGTACTTC. As protein: CASSYGPRRGETQYF.

This clonotype came up many times. This chain uses TRBV2 with TRBJ2-3, with D tentatively TRBD2 (6 bases). CDR3 length equals 15 residues. V lost 4 bases and J lost 2, with 13 bases in between. CDR1 SNHLY and CDR2 FYNNEI come from the germline V gene. CDR3 DNA: TGTGCCAGCAGTGTCCTGGGGACTGACACAGATACGCAGTATTTT. It yields the protein CASSVLGTDTDTQYF.

The chain joins TRBV9 to TRBJ2-6; no clear D gene. The germline V gene encodes CDR1 SGDLS and CDR2 YYNGEE. The CDR3 extends over 13 amino acids. V was pared by 7 bases and J by 0 bases, with 5 bases between. In DNA form, the CDR3 reads TGTGCCAGCGGACCCTCTGGGGCCAACGTCCTGACTTTC. It codes for CASGPSGANVLTF.

The V call is TRBV7-2, the J call TRBJ2-5; 8 nucleotides line up with TRBD2. V trimming: 2 bases; J trimming: 4 bases; junction bases outside the gene matches: 6. Germline assignment: CDR1 SGHTA and CDR2 FQGNSA. The CDR3 contains 15 residues. The CDR3 protein is CASSLSGGAPETQYF. CDR3 nucleotides: TGTGCCAGCAGCTTATCGGGGGGGGCCCCAGAGACCCAGTACTTC.

This clonotype was picked up many times. This sequence may be a read error, since a much larger clone differs from it by one base. The chain joins TRBV2 to TRBJ1-1, with 8 positions matching TRBD1. V trimming: 5 bases; J trimming: 6 bases; junction bases outside the gene matches: 14. This CDR3 contains 16 residues. The germline V gene has CDR1 SNHLY and CDR2 FYNNEI. Written as DNA, the CDR3 is TGTGCCAGCAGTACCGACCCGGACAGGGATGACGCTGAAGCTTTCTTT. Protein product: CASSTDPDRDDAEAFF.

This clonotype showed up many times. V is TRBV20-1 and J is TRBJ1-1, with a weak D call TRBD1 (5 bases). V lost 1 base to trimming and J lost 6 bases, with 12 bases between them. Germline-derived CDR1 and CDR2 are DFQATT and SNEGSKA (reference sequence). The CDR3 has 13 residues. In nucleotides, the CDR3 is TGCAGTGCTAGAGGGGGCTCTTCCCCTGAAGCTTTCTTT. Residues: CSARGGSSPEAFF.

This chain links TRBV29-1 with TRBJ2-7; maybe TRBD1 (6 bases). The V and J ends lost 0 bases and 0 bases respectively, with 18 bases between them. This CDR3 spans 17 amino acids. Germline V gene data show CDR1 as SQVTM and CDR2 as ANQGSEA. CDR3 bases: TGCAGCGTTGAAGAGACGGCCCCCGGACAGCCCTCCTACGAGCAGTACTTC. Encoded protein: CSVEETAPGQPSYEQYF.

This clonotype was observed a few times. The rearrangement joins TRBV4-1 to TRBJ2-1; 7 nucleotides match TRBD1. After removal of 4 bases from V and 5 bases from J, the junction contained 8 bases not matched to a gene. Germline V lookup: CDR1 MGHRA, CDR2 YSYEKL. CDR3 size: 15 residues. CDR3 region: CASSRIPGQDNEQFF. CDR3 DNA sequence: TGCGCCAGCAGCCGGATTCCCGGACAGGACAATGAGCAGTTCTTC.

This clonotype came up a few times. Because the CDR3 is missing its conserved closing phenylalanine or tryptophan, this is likely a read error. This chain joins TRBV18 and TRBJ1-1, with D maybe TRBD1 (5 bases). This CDR3 has 13 residues. The ends were cut back, 1 base at V and 3 bases at J, with 6 bases in the middle. The germline V gene has CDR1 KGHSH and CDR2 LQKENI. CDR3 loop: CASSPRDHTEAFL. In nucleotides, the CDR3 is TGTGCCAGCTCACCACGGGACCACACTGAAGCTTTCCTT.

The chain recombines TRBV6-1 with TRBJ2-7, with D unresolved. The CDR3 is made up of 13 amino acids. Germline assignment: CDR1 MNHNS and CDR2 SASEGT. Trimming took off 6 bases at V and 2 bases at J, with 11 bases between the two ends. CDR3 amino acids: CASSSQNAYEQYF. CDR3 coding DNA: TGTGCCAGCAGCTCACAGAACGCCTACGAGCAGTACTTC.

This clonotype appeared a few times. A much larger clone is a single base away; this may be a read error. The chain uses TRBV7-8 and TRBJ1-4; 7 nucleotides agree with TRBD1. With V trimmed by 2 bases and J by 7 bases, 10 bases remained unmatched. The V gene's germline CDR1 is SGHVS and CDR2 FQNEAQ. There are 16 residues in the CDR3. The CDR3, as DNA: TGTGCCAGCAGCTTAACCCTGACAGGGAGTGGTGAAAAACTGTTTTTT. It specifies CASSLTLTGSGEKLFF.

This clonotype showed up just a few times. This rearrangement joins TRBV13 to TRBJ2-7, with 8 bases matching TRBD1. J gave up 6 bases and V 5 bases, and 9 bases lay outside the gene matches. Germline V gene data show CDR1 as PRHDT and CDR2 as FYEKMQ (reference sequence). This CDR3 has 14 residues. As DNA, the CDR3 is TGTGCCAGCAGCCCGACAGGGGTAGAGGGCGAGCAGTACTTC. Its protein is CASSPTGVEGEQYF.